This T cell receptor beta chain appears in the sequencing data of a study of cytomegalovirus exposure and HLA in healthy donors. Both 60 Vbeta primers and 13 Jbeta primers went into the PCR. Some clones are missing from TCRdb's copy, which holds only in-frame ones; the method was immunoSEQ multiplex PCR. The sample holds 100,000 to 150,000 clones, 78% seen once. Looked up from germline, CDR1 is ENHRY and CDR2 is SYGVKD. There are 13 residues in the CDR3. The trim removed 7 bases at V and 7 bases at J, leaving 10 bases unmatched. Sequenced input: PBMCs. This chain links TRBV10-3 with TRBJ2-7, with 7 bases fitting TRBD1. The receptor was isolated from a female donor in good health and CMV-seronegative. CDR3 amino acids: CAIIEAGGHEQYF. The CDR3 DNA reads as TGTGCCATCATAGAGGCAGGGGGTCATGAGCAGTACTTC.